The rows below give T cell receptor beta chains drawn from one sample of a study of blood T cell repertoires in COVID-19. Data came from immunoSEQ multiplex PCR; TCRdb stores just in-frame clones and leaves some out. The table has some 150,000 clones, about four fifths seen once. The sample taken for sequencing was peripheral blood. The source is a human donor with acute or convalescent COVID-19. The donor label of this sample is uncertain. CDR3s include the opening cysteine and the closing phenylalanine or tryptophan. D genes are given only for firm matches. Clone size is given for some rows only: seen once, a few or many times, or a class if the clone is expanded.

TRBJ1-2,TRBD1,-,TRBV30,CAWSPSDRAGYTF,TGTGCCTGGAGTCCCTCAGACAGGGCTGGCTACACCTTC
TRBJ1-1,-,-,TRBV2,CASSLGGNTEAFF,TGTGCCAGCAGCCTCGGCGGGAACACTGAAGCTTTCTTT
TRBJ2-3,TRBD1,-,TRBV5-4,CASSWGQGADTQYF,TGTGCCAGCAGCTGGGGACAGGGCGCGGATACGCAGTATTTT
TRBJ1-1,TRBD1,-,TRBV27,CASSLDRGNWETEAFF,TGTGCCAGCAGTTTAGACAGGGGGAATTGGGAAACTGAAGCTTTCTTT
TRBJ2-2,-,-,TRBV4-2,CASSQETGGTGELFF,TGTGCCAGCAGCCAAGAGACAGGAGGCACCGGGGAGCTGTTTTTT
TRBJ1-4,-,-,TRBV5-1,CASSSGVAARVEKLFF,TGCGCCAGCAGCTCCGGGGTAGCAGCGCGGGTTGAAAAACTGTTTTTT
TRBJ1-2,-,-,TRBV6-5,CASSYGLGDSLYTF,TGTGCCAGCAGTTACGGGTTGGGTGACAGCCTCTACACCTTC
TRBJ1-4,TRBD1,-,TRBV10-3,CAISESTGANEKLFF,TGTGCCATCAGTGAGTCGACAGGGGCGAATGAAAAACTGTTTTTT
TRBJ2-7,TRBD1,once,TRBV29-1,CSVMTGELYEQYF,TGCAGCGTAATGACAGGGGAACTCTACGAGCAGTACTTC
TRBJ1-5,TRBD1,-,TRBV7-2,CASSSGQGGKQPQHF,TGTGCCAGCAGCTCGGGACAGGGAGGGAAGCAGCCCCAGCATTTT
TRBJ1-3,-,-,TRBV30,CAWSEFQVPIYF,TGTGCCTGGAGTGAATTTCAGGTCCCCATATATTTT
TRBJ2-7,TRBD1,-,TRBV20-1,CSGRTGIEQYF,TGCAGTGGGAGGACAGGGATCGAGCAGTACTTC
TRBJ1-2,TRBD1,few,TRBV9,CASSVEQGVLYGYTF,TGTGCCAGCAGCGTAGAACAGGGGGTTTTATATGGCTACACCTTC
TRBJ1-2,-,-,TRBV6-5,CASSYRPQGTYGYTF,TGTGCCAGCAGTTACCGGCCACAGGGTACCTATGGCTACACCTTC
TRBJ2-3,-,-,TRBV4-1,CASSQDKDSITDTQYF,TGCGCCAGCAGCCAAGATAAAGACAGCATAACAGATACGCAGTATTTT
TRBJ1-2,-,few,TRBV2,CASSLEDANYSYGYTF,TGTGCCAGCAGTCTCGAGGATGCGAATTACTCCTATGGCTACACCTTC